Presented here are 20 T cell receptor beta chains from one specimen sequenced in a study of human CD8 memory T cell subsets. Production of TCR beta libraries used UMI-labeled 5' RACE as the method. Using the 5' RACE reads, TCRdb records one entry per CDR3 protein without DNA. Recorded for this sample: thousands of distinct CDR3 sequences. Material for sequencing was CD8+ T cells from PBMCs. The receptors come from a human donor in good health.

The CDR3 loop reads CASSLHKGDTEAFF. The gene calls are TRBV12-3 or TRBV12-4 and TRBJ1-1. The length of the CDR3 is 14 residues.

The rearrangement joins TRBV7-9 to TRBJ2-7. Germline V gene data show CDR1 as SEHNR and CDR2 as FQNEAQ (reference sequence). The CDR3 has 12 amino acids. CDR3 sequence reads: CASRLAGGEQYF.

V usage is TRBV29-1 and J usage is TRBJ1-3. This CDR3 has 14 residues. CDR1 SQVTM and CDR2 ANQGSEA come from the germline V gene. The CDR3 sequence is CSARVGLSGNTIYF. The full variable domain, rest sourced from reference TRBV29-1 and TRBJ1-3, is SAVISQKPSRDICQRGTSLTIQCQVDSQVTMMFWYRQQPGQSLTLIATANQGSEATYESGFVIDKFPISRPNLTFSTLTVSNMSPEDSSIYLCSARVGLSGNTIYFGEGSWLTVV.

The CDR3 spells CASSQDGTRGQDGYTF. The rearrangement links TRBV4-1 to TRBJ1-2; TCRdb gives TRBD1 as the D gene, but with no DNA this cannot be confirmed. CDR3 length: 16 residues. Germline values: CDR1 MGHRA, CDR2 YSYEKL.

The rearrangement links TRBV4-3 to TRBJ2-2; absent DNA, TCRdb's TRBD2 call cannot be checked. The CDR3 is 19 amino acids. From germline, CDR1 is LGHNA and CDR2 YSLEER. This chain's CDR3 is CASSQDPWRESFNTGELFF.

This sequence joins TRBV12-3 or TRBV12-4 and TRBJ1-2; the TCRdb D gene call, TRBD1, has no DNA to confirm it. This CDR3 is 15 amino acids long. The CDR3 is CASSLGTGANGGYTF.

The rearrangement uses TRBV7-9 and TRBJ1-5; the TRBD1 assignment by TCRdb is unverifiable without DNA. This CDR3 comprises 15 residues. Germline CDR1 reads SEHNR; CDR2 reads FQNEAQ (reference sequence). This CDR3 is CASSRGGTANQPQHF. Variable domain in full (rest from reference TRBV7-9 and TRBJ1-5): DTGVSQNPRHKITKRGQNVTFRCDPISEHNRLYWYRQTLGQGPEFLTYFQNEAQLEKSRLLSDRFSAERPKGSFSTLEIQRTEQGDSAMYLCASSRGGTANQPQHFGDGTRLSIL.

V and J are TRBV9 and TRBJ2-2. From germline, CDR1 is SGDLS and CDR2 YYNGEE. CDR3 size: 13 residues. CDR3 protein: CASSVGGTGELFF.

The chain uses TRBV20-1 and TRBJ2-5; the D call of TRBD2 rests on TCRdb alone, since no DNA is present to check it. The CDR3 totals 15 residues. Germline loops: CDR1 DFQATT, CDR2 SNEGSKA (reference sequence). The CDR3 reads CSAAETDSSGETQYF.

The V gene is TRBV6-4, the J gene TRBJ2-1; TCRdb designates TRBD1, a call that cannot be tested without DNA. This CDR3 comprises 16 residues. The V gene's germline CDR1 is MRHNA and CDR2 SNTAGT. The CDR3 sequence: CASSDSVQSSYNEQFF.

CDR3 sequence: CASSLGETVDEKLFF. The chain couples TRBV7-9 to TRBJ1-4. Germline V CDR1 and CDR2: SEHNR, FQNEAQ (reference sequence). The CDR3 totals 15 residues.

This chain connects TRBV7-9 to TRBJ2-3; TCRdb lists TRBD2, though no DNA is available to test this call. The length of the CDR3 is 15 residues. Germline CDR1 reads SEHNR; CDR2 reads FQNEAQ (reference sequence). The CDR3 loop is CASSQREVFINTQYF.

The J gene is TRBJ1-5, the V gene TRBV2. CDR1 and CDR2 from the germline V gene are SNHLY and FYNNEI. This CDR3 has 15 residues. Here the CDR3 reads CASSEAGRVNQPQHF.

The J gene is TRBJ2-7, the V gene TRBV30; TCRdb indicates TRBD1, and absent DNA this call remains unverified. CDR3 length equals 17 residues. Germline CDR1 is GTSNPN and CDR2 is SVGIG (reference sequence). The CDR3 spells CAWSIGTGAFDSYEQYF.

This rearrangement joins TRBV29-1 to TRBJ2-7; lacking DNA, the TRBD1 call made by TCRdb goes unchecked. Germline assignment: CDR1 SQVTM and CDR2 ANQGSEA. The CDR3 has 14 residues. Here the CDR3 reads CSVAGTGDNHEQYF.

This clonotype shows up as medium-sized (0.01 to 0.1%) by frequency. V is TRBV20-1 and J is TRBJ1-2; the D call from TCRdb, TRBD1, cannot be confirmed without DNA. Germline lookup yields CDR1 DFQATT and CDR2 SNEGSKA (reference sequence). This CDR3 contains 13 residues. The CDR3 region is CSARTGGDYGYTF.

This clonotype is classed as medium-sized (0.01 to 0.1%) by frequency. The chain joins TRBV20-1 to TRBJ1-2. This CDR3 is built from 15 residues. Germline V gene sequence: CDR1 DFQATT, CDR2 SNEGSKA (reference sequence). The CDR3 loop reads CSASLDGFKGDGYTF.

The chain combines TRBV12-3 or TRBV12-4 with TRBJ1-5; TCRdb gives TRBD1 as the D gene, but with no DNA this cannot be confirmed. CDR3 length: 15 residues. CDR3 sequence: CASSAQGAGNQPQHF.

By frequency, this clonotype registers large. The chain couples TRBV6-1 to TRBJ1-2; TCRdb designates TRBD1, a call that cannot be tested without DNA. The CDR3 runs 15 residues. CDR1 is MNHNS, CDR2 SASEGT, per germline. The CDR3 here is CASSDWAGGLSGYTF.

This chain connects TRBV13 to TRBJ1-1; TCRdb lists TRBD1, though no DNA is available to test this call. The CDR3 spans 12 residues. Germline V CDR1 and CDR2: PRHDT, FYEKMQ (reference sequence). The CDR3 region is CASRPTGSEAFF.